These T cell receptor beta chains were read from a single sample in a study of T cell changes during pregnancy in multiple sclerosis. The repertoire was sequenced with immunoSEQ multiplex PCR; TCRdb's copy has only in-frame clones and lacks some. The repertoire includes 50,000 to 75,000 clones, over 90% of them detected once, and 2% to 3% sits in the top ten. The sequences come from CD8+ T cells from peripheral blood mononuclear cells, collected in the third trimester of pregnancy. These receptors were collected from a female donor with multiple sclerosis, enrolled in a pregnancy study. CDR3s include the opening cysteine and the closing phenylalanine or tryptophan. The order of the fields is J gene, D gene, clone size, V gene, CDR3 DNA, CDR3 protein. A D gene is named only where the DNA matches it firmly. The size entry is marked missing in some rows and otherwise reads once, few, many or a size class.

J gene: TRBJ2-7; D gene: TRBD2; clone size: few; V gene: TRBV27; CDR3 DNA: TGTGCCAGCGCTGTGGTAGCGGGGGAGCAGTACTTC; CDR3 protein: CASAVVAGEQYF
J gene: TRBJ2-3; D gene: .; clone size: once; V gene: TRBV9; CDR3 DNA: TGTGCCAGCAGCGTAGCAGGGGCGGATACGCAGTATTTT; CDR3 protein: CASSVAGADTQYF
J gene: TRBJ2-1; D gene: TRBD2; clone size: .; V gene: TRBV14; CDR3 DNA: TGTGCCAGCAGCCAAGGGGTAGCTAGCGGGAGCCATGAGCAGTTCTTC; CDR3 protein: CASSQGVASGSHEQFF
J gene: TRBJ2-5; D gene: TRBD1; clone size: once; V gene: TRBV5-1; CDR3 DNA: TGCGCCAGCAGCTTGGAAGGGACAGAAGAGACCCAGTACTTC; CDR3 protein: CASSLEGTEETQYF
J gene: TRBJ1-1; D gene: .; clone size: .; V gene: TRBV27; CDR3 DNA: TGTGCCAGCAGTCCTGTACAGTCCCGGACTGAAGCTTTCTTT; CDR3 protein: CASSPVQSRTEAFF
J gene: TRBJ2-5; D gene: TRBD1; clone size: .; V gene: TRBV9; CDR3 DNA: TGTGCCAGCAGCCCCCACAGGGGAGTGAGCCAAGAGACCCAGTACTTC; CDR3 protein: CASSPHRGVSQETQYF
J gene: TRBJ2-7; D gene: .; clone size: .; V gene: TRBV27; CDR3 DNA: TGTGCCAGCAGGGCAGGGGCGTCCTACGAGCAGTACTTC; CDR3 protein: CASRAGASYEQYF
J gene: TRBJ2-1; D gene: TRBD2; clone size: .; V gene: TRBV6-5; CDR3 DNA: TGTGCCAGCAGGCCTGGGGCGGGAGACAATGAGCAGTTCTTC; CDR3 protein: CASRPGAGDNEQFF
J gene: TRBJ2-1; D gene: .; clone size: .; V gene: TRBV25-1; CDR3 DNA: TGTGCCAGCAGTTCAGGGTACTCCTACAATGAGCAGTTCTTC; CDR3 protein: CASSSGYSYNEQFF
J gene: TRBJ1-4; D gene: TRBD1; clone size: .; V gene: TRBV9; CDR3 DNA: TGTGCCAGCAGCGGGACGACAGGGGCGACTGAAAAACTGTTTTTT; CDR3 protein: CASSGTTGATEKLFF
J gene: TRBJ2-3; D gene: TRBD2; clone size: .; V gene: TRBV27; CDR3 DNA: TGTGCCAGCAGTTTAATGGTGACTAGCGTTACAGATACGCAGTATTTT; CDR3 protein: CASSLMVTSVTDTQYF
J gene: TRBJ2-7; D gene: TRBD1; clone size: once; V gene: TRBV13; CDR3 DNA: TGTGCCAGCAGCGCCGGGACAGTCTCCTACGAGCAGTACTTC; CDR3 protein: CASSAGTVSYEQYF
J gene: TRBJ1-2; D gene: TRBD1; clone size: .; V gene: TRBV27; CDR3 DNA: TGTGCCAGCAGTTTATCAGGGGGCGCAGGTGGCTACACCTTC; CDR3 protein: CASSLSGGAGGYTF
J gene: TRBJ1-4; D gene: .; clone size: .; V gene: TRBV7-2; CDR3 DNA: TGTGCCAGCAGCGTTTTTCCACAGGGTCTCAATGAAAAACTGTTTTTT; CDR3 protein: CASSVFPQGLNEKLFF
J gene: TRBJ2-1; D gene: TRBD2; clone size: .; V gene: TRBV27; CDR3 DNA: TGTGCCAGCAGTGTAGGGGTTACTAGCGGGGGCTACAATGAGCAGTTCTTC; CDR3 protein: CASSVGVTSGGYNEQFF
J gene: TRBJ1-4; D gene: TRBD1; clone size: .; V gene: TRBV25-1; CDR3 DNA: TGTGCCAGCAGTGAGGGGACAGCGCTGTTTTTT; CDR3 protein: CASSEGTALFF
J gene: TRBJ1-1; D gene: TRBD1; clone size: few; V gene: TRBV9; CDR3 DNA: TGTGCCAGCAGCGTAGCAGACAGGGCCTTTCTGAACACTGAAGCTTTCTTT; CDR3 protein: CASSVADRAFLNTEAFF
J gene: TRBJ2-2; D gene: .; clone size: .; V gene: TRBV7-9; CDR3 DNA: TGTGCCAGCAGCCTAGGACAAAACACCGGGGAGCTGTTTTTT; CDR3 protein: CASSLGQNTGELFF
J gene: TRBJ2-7; D gene: TRBD1; clone size: .; V gene: TRBV13; CDR3 DNA: TGTGCCAGCAGCGGCCCCGGGACAGGGTCCCACGAGCAGTACTTC; CDR3 protein: CASSGPGTGSHEQYF
J gene: TRBJ1-3; D gene: .; clone size: .; V gene: TRBV7-9; CDR3 DNA: TGTGCCAGCAGCCCACGGGGGGCGCAGAACGGAAACACCATATATTTT; CDR3 protein: CASSPRGAQNGNTIYF
J gene: TRBJ2-1; D gene: .; clone size: .; V gene: TRBV27; CDR3 DNA: TGTGCCAGCAGCTATGGGAGAAACAATGAGCAGTTCTTC; CDR3 protein: CASSYGRNNEQFF
J gene: TRBJ2-7; D gene: TRBD2; clone size: .; V gene: TRBV27; CDR3 DNA: TGTGCCAGCAGTTTTGGACTAGCGGGCTACGAGCAGTACTTC; CDR3 protein: CASSFGLAGYEQYF
J gene: TRBJ1-1; D gene: TRBD1; clone size: .; V gene: TRBV7-9; CDR3 DNA: TGTGCCAGCAGCTTGTCGGGACAGGTGGGCATCATGAACACTGAAGCTTTCTTT; CDR3 protein: CASSLSGQVGIMNTEAFF
J gene: TRBJ2-5; D gene: TRBD2; clone size: .; V gene: TRBV14; CDR3 DNA: TGTGCCAGCAGCCCGAGACTAGCGGGAGGTATGGAGACCCAGTACTTC; CDR3 protein: CASSPRLAGGMETQYF
J gene: TRBJ2-3; D gene: .; clone size: .; V gene: TRBV6-5; CDR3 DNA: TGTGCCAGCAGTTACTCCGGACTCGCCACAGATACGCAGTATTTT; CDR3 protein: CASSYSGLATDTQYF
J gene: TRBJ2-5; D gene: TRBD1; clone size: .; V gene: TRBV23-1; CDR3 DNA: TGCGCCAGCAGTCAGAGAGACAGGGGGGCAGAGACCCAGTACTTC; CDR3 protein: CASSQRDRGAETQYF
J gene: TRBJ1-5; D gene: .; clone size: .; V gene: TRBV27; CDR3 DNA: TGTGCCAGCAGTTACTCCACAGGGTGGAACCAGCCCCAGCATTTT; CDR3 protein: CASSYSTGWNQPQHF
J gene: TRBJ2-3; D gene: .; clone size: once; V gene: TRBV4-1; CDR3 DNA: TGCGCCAGCAGCCAAGAGGTAGTGAGCACAGATACGCAGTATTTT; CDR3 protein: CASSQEVVSTDTQYF
J gene: TRBJ2-5; D gene: .; clone size: .; V gene: TRBV27; CDR3 DNA: TGTGCCAGCAGTTTAGGGATAGGGGGGGCGGAGACCCAGTACTTC; CDR3 protein: CASSLGIGGAETQYF
J gene: TRBJ1-5; D gene: .; clone size: .; V gene: TRBV2; CDR3 DNA: TGTGCCAGTGCCCGGGGAAATCAGCCCCAGCATTTT; CDR3 protein: CASARGNQPQHF
J gene: TRBJ2-1; D gene: TRBD1; clone size: .; V gene: TRBV5-1; CDR3 DNA: TGCGCCAGCAGCTTGGGTATTCCAGGACAGGGAGGATACAATGAGCAGTTCTTC; CDR3 protein: CASSLGIPGQGGYNEQFF
J gene: TRBJ1-3; D gene: TRBD1; clone size: .; V gene: TRBV7-9; CDR3 DNA: TGTGCCAGCAGCTCGGGGGACAGGGGGCCTGGAAACACCATATATTTT; CDR3 protein: CASSSGDRGPGNTIYF
J gene: TRBJ1-2; D gene: .; clone size: .; V gene: TRBV29-1; CDR3 DNA: TGCAGCGCGGAGTCTAACTATGGCTACACCTTC; CDR3 protein: CSAESNYGYTF
J gene: TRBJ1-1; D gene: TRBD1; clone size: .; V gene: TRBV5-1; CDR3 DNA: TGCGCCAGCATGGGGACAGCAGAGAACACTGAAGCTTTCTTT; CDR3 protein: CASMGTAENTEAFF
J gene: TRBJ2-7; D gene: TRBD2; clone size: .; V gene: TRBV10-2; CDR3 DNA: TGCGCCAGCACCCCGAGCGGGATAAGCTCCTACGAGCAGTACTTC; CDR3 protein: CASTPSGISSYEQYF
J gene: TRBJ2-3; D gene: TRBD1; clone size: .; V gene: TRBV7-8; CDR3 DNA: TGTGCCAGCAGCCCGCAGGGGGCGCGGAATCCGCAGTATTTT; CDR3 protein: CASSPQGARNPQYF
J gene: TRBJ2-1; D gene: .; clone size: .; V gene: TRBV4-2; CDR3 DNA: TGTGCCAGCAGCCAAGATCTGTCCAGCTTCTGGAGTGAGCAGTTCTTC; CDR3 protein: CASSQDLSSFWSEQFF
J gene: TRBJ2-7; D gene: .; clone size: .; V gene: TRBV5-1; CDR3 DNA: TGCGCCAGCAGATGGACATCCACAAGCTCCTACGAGCAGTACTTC; CDR3 protein: CASRWTSTSSYEQYF
J gene: TRBJ2-1; D gene: .; clone size: .; V gene: TRBV27; CDR3 DNA: TGTGCCAGCAGCATCGGAGATGAGCAGTTCTTC; CDR3 protein: CASSIGDEQFF
J gene: TRBJ2-7; D gene: .; clone size: .; V gene: TRBV28; CDR3 DNA: TGTGCCAGCAGCCCAGGTGCAGGGACTCTTAGCTCCTACGAGCAGTACTTC; CDR3 protein: CASSPGAGTLSSYEQYF
J gene: TRBJ2-1; D gene: TRBD1; clone size: once; V gene: TRBV27; CDR3 DNA: TGTGCCAGCAGTTTAGGGACAGGTTTTTACAATGAGCAGTTCTTC; CDR3 protein: CASSLGTGFYNEQFF
J gene: TRBJ2-3; D gene: TRBD2; clone size: .; V gene: TRBV5-4; CDR3 DNA: TGTGCCAGCAGCCCCGGACTAGCGGGAGGCTCTAGCACAGATACGCAGTATTTT; CDR3 protein: CASSPGLAGGSSTDTQYF
J gene: TRBJ1-5; D gene: .; clone size: .; V gene: TRBV27; CDR3 DNA: TGTGCCAGCAGTTTCTTGGCAGGGTATCAGCCCCAGCATTTT; CDR3 protein: CASSFLAGYQPQHF
J gene: TRBJ1-3; D gene: .; clone size: .; V gene: TRBV5-6; CDR3 DNA: TGTGCCAGCAGCTCAGTGGAAGACAGACCTGGAAACACCATATATTTT; CDR3 protein: CASSSVEDRPGNTIYF
J gene: TRBJ1-1; D gene: .; clone size: few; V gene: TRBV19; CDR3 DNA: TGTGCCAGTAGTATAGGGGCCCTTGGAGCTTTCTTT; CDR3 protein: CASSIGALGAFF
J gene: TRBJ1-2; D gene: .; clone size: .; V gene: TRBV5-6; CDR3 DNA: TGTGCCAGCAGCTTTTACCCAACAGGGCCCAACTATGGCTACACCTTC; CDR3 protein: CASSFYPTGPNYGYTF
J gene: TRBJ2-3; D gene: TRBD2; clone size: .; V gene: TRBV9; CDR3 DNA: TGTGCCAGCAGCGTAGCTGGGACTAGGGCAGATACGCAGTATTTT; CDR3 protein: CASSVAGTRADTQYF
J gene: TRBJ1-1; D gene: .; clone size: .; V gene: TRBV28; CDR3 DNA: TGTGCCAGCAGTAGAACAGGGTATATGAACACTGAAGCTTTCTTT; CDR3 protein: CASSRTGYMNTEAFF
J gene: TRBJ2-7; D gene: TRBD1; clone size: once; V gene: TRBV27; CDR3 DNA: TGTGCCAGCAGGCAGGGGGCAGGCTACGAGCAGTACTTC; CDR3 protein: CASRQGAGYEQYF
J gene: TRBJ2-7; D gene: .; clone size: .; V gene: TRBV13; CDR3 DNA: TGTGCCAGCAGCTTAGGGTTCAGAAGATACGAGCAGTACTTC; CDR3 protein: CASSLGFRRYEQYF
J gene: TRBJ1-2; D gene: .; clone size: .; V gene: TRBV19; CDR3 DNA: TGTGCCAGTAGTATAGTCGGAGCAAACTATGGCTACACCTTC; CDR3 protein: CASSIVGANYGYTF
J gene: TRBJ2-1; D gene: TRBD2; clone size: .; V gene: TRBV11-2; CDR3 DNA: TGTGCCAGCAGCTTGGAGTCCGGGACTAGCGGATACAATGAGCAGTTCTTC; CDR3 protein: CASSLESGTSGYNEQFF
J gene: TRBJ1-1; D gene: TRBD1; clone size: .; V gene: TRBV27; CDR3 DNA: TGTGCCAGCCAAGGGACAGGTAACACTGAAGCTTTCTTT; CDR3 protein: CASQGTGNTEAFF
J gene: TRBJ1-5; D gene: .; clone size: few; V gene: TRBV27; CDR3 DNA: TGTGCCAGCAGTTTAGCAGGTCAGCCCCAGCATTTT; CDR3 protein: CASSLAGQPQHF
J gene: TRBJ1-2; D gene: .; clone size: .; V gene: TRBV9; CDR3 DNA: TGTGCCAGCAGCGAGGGGGACCTTTATGGCTACACCTTC; CDR3 protein: CASSEGDLYGYTF
J gene: TRBJ2-4; D gene: TRBD2; clone size: .; V gene: TRBV19; CDR3 DNA: TGTGCCAGTCTGGGACTAGCTGGCATTCAGTACTTC; CDR3 protein: CASLGLAGIQYF
J gene: TRBJ2-3; D gene: TRBD2; clone size: .; V gene: TRBV30; CDR3 DNA: TGTGCCTGGAGTGTACGAGCTAGCGGGAGACTAGATACGCAGTATTTT; CDR3 protein: CAWSVRASGRLDTQYF
J gene: TRBJ2-3; D gene: .; clone size: .; V gene: TRBV14; CDR3 DNA: TGTGCCAGCAGCCCCCGGATTAGACTGGATACGCAGTATTTT; CDR3 protein: CASSPRIRLDTQYF
J gene: TRBJ2-7; D gene: TRBD1; clone size: .; V gene: TRBV19; CDR3 DNA: TGTGCCAGTAGTAACGGACAGGATTTGTACTTC; CDR3 protein: CASSNGQDLYF
J gene: TRBJ1-5; D gene: .; clone size: .; V gene: TRBV19; CDR3 DNA: TGTGCCAGTAGTACAACAGGGAGAGCCAATCAGCCCCAGCATTTT; CDR3 protein: CASSTTGRANQPQHF